This T cell receptor (beta chain) stems from a study of radiation and T cells in renal cell carcinoma. The CDR3 has 14 amino acids. V was clipped by 2 bases and J by 2 bases, with 9 bases between them. The germline CDR1 and CDR2 sequences are SGHDN and FVKESK. Sample time point: baseline pretreatment blood. Treatment here: 15 Gy SBRT to primary tumor, nephrectomy 4 weeks later. Here immunoSEQ multiplex PCR was the method, and the copy in TCRdb shows in-frame clones only, minus some. The sample gives about 49,000 clones, about 80% of which show up once; 30% to 35% is in the top ten. The source material was blood, sampled from a patient whose treatment included radiotherapy and nephrectomy. The receptor was derived from a woman between 65 and 79 years old with renal cell carcinoma. The V gene is TRBV14, the J gene TRBJ1-1, with D maybe TRBD1 (5 bases). The CDR3 is CASSQQTANTEAFF. CDR3 DNA sequence: TGTGCCAGCAGCCAACAGACAGCCAACACTGAAGCTTTCTTT.